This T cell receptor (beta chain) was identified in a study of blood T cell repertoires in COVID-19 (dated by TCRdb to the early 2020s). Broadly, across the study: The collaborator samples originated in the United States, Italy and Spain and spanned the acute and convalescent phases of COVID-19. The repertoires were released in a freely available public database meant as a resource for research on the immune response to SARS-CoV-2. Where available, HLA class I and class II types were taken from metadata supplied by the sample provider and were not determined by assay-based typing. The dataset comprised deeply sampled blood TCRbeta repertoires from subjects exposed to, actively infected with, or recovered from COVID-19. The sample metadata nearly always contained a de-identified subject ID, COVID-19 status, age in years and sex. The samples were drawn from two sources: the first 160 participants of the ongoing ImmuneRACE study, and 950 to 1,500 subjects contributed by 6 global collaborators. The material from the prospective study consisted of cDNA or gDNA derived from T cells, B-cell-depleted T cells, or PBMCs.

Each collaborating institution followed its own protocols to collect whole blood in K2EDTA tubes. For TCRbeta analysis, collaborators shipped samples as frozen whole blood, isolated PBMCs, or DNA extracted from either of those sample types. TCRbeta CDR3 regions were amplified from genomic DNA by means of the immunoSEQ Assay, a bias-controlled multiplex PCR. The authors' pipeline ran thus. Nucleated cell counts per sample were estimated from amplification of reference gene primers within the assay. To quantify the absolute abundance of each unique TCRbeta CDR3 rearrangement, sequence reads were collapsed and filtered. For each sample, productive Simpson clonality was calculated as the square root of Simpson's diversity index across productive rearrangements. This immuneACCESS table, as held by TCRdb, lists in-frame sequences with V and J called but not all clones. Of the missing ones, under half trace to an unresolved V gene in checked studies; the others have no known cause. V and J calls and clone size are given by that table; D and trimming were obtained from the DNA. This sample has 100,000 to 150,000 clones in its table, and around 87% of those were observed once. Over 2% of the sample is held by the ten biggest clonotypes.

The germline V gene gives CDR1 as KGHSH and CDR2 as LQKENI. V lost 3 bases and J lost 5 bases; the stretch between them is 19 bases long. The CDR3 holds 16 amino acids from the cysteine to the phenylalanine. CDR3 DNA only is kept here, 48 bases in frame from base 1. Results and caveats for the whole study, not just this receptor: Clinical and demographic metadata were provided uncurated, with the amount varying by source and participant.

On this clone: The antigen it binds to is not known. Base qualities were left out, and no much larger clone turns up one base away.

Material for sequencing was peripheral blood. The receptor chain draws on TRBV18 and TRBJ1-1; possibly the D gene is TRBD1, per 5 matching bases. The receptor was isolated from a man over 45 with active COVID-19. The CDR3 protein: CASSPRQLREGTEAFF. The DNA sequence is TGTGCCAGCTCACCGAGACAGTTGAGAGAAGGGACTGAAGCTTTCTTT.